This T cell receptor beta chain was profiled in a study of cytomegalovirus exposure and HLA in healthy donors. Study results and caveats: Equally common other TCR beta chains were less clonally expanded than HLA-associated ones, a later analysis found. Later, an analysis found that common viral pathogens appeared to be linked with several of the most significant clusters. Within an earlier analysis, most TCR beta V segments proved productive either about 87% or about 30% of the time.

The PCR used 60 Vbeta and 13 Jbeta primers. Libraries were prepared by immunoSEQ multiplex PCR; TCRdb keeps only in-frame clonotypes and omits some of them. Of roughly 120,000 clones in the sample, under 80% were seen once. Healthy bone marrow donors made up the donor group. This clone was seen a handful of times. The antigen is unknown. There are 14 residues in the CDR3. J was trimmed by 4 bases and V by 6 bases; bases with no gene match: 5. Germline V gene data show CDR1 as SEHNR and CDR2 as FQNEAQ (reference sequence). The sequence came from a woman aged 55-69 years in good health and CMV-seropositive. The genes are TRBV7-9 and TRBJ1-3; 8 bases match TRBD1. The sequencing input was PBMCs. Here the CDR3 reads CASRRTGSGNTIYF. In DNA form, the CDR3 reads TGTGCCAGCAGACGGACAGGGTCCGGAAACACCATATATTTT.